A single sample gave rise to the 29 T cell receptor beta chains below, sequenced in a study of cytomegalovirus exposure and HLA in healthy donors. Assay: immunoSEQ multiplex PCR; the TCRdb copy retains only in-frame clones and omits some. The table has 200,000 to 300,000 clones, roughly 87% seen once. Sequencing input: PBMCs. The origin of the receptors is a man aged 18 to 29 in good health and CMV-seropositive.

This clone turned up a few times. The chain is built from TRBV9 and TRBJ1-4; no clear D. CDR1 and CDR2 (germline): SGDLS, YYNGEE. The CDR3 totals 15 residues. V was clipped by 4 bases and J by 0 bases, with 10 bases between them. The CDR3 protein is CASSLRGTTNEKLFF. CDR3 DNA sequence: TGTGCCAGCAGCCTCCGGGGAACAACTAATGAAAAACTGTTTTTT.

The genes are TRBV27 and TRBJ1-1, with 7 bases identical to TRBD1. The CDR3 sequence is 16 residues long. The V segment lost 3 bases and the J segment 0 bases; nucleotides outside the gene matches: 7. CDR1 MNHEY and CDR2 SMNVEV come from the germline V gene (reference sequence). The CDR3 region is CASSFRPGTVNTEAFF. For the CDR3, the DNA is TGTGCCAGCAGTTTCAGACCCGGGACAGTGAACACTGAAGCTTTCTTT.

The V and J genes are TRBV29-1 and TRBJ2-7; 10 bases are a match to TRBD1. The V gene's germline CDR1 is SQVTM and CDR2 ANQGSEA. V trimming: 6 bases; J trimming: 6 bases; junction bases outside the gene matches: 11. The CDR3 loop spans 14 amino acids. The CDR3: CSVAPGTGVVEQYF. In DNA, the CDR3 is TGCAGCGTCGCTCCCGGGACAGGGGTTGTCGAGCAGTACTTC.

This clone has only one observation. V usage is TRBV27 and J usage is TRBJ2-7; TRBD2 aligns across 13 bases. The germline CDR1 and CDR2 sequences are MNHEY and SMNVEV (reference sequence). After removal of 6 bases from V and 5 bases from J, the junction contained 10 bases not matched to a gene. The CDR3 is 16 amino acids. CDR3 residues: CASRTGLAGRRDEQYF. The CDR3 DNA follows: TGTGCCAGCAGAACGGGACTAGCGGGACGGCGGGACGAGCAGTACTTC.

This chain joins TRBV7-9 and TRBJ1-1; D is undetermined. The CDR3 covers 15 residues. The V and J ends lost 5 bases and 1 base respectively, with 14 bases between them. Germline CDR1 SEHNR, CDR2 FQNEAQ (reference sequence). CDR3 bases: TGTGCCAGCAGCCCCGCCTCCCTGTCGAACACTGAAGCTTTCTTT. Translation: CASSPASLSNTEAFF. Using reference TRBV7-9 and TRBJ1-1 for the parts outside the CDR3, the full variable domain is DTGVSQNPRHKITKRGQNVTFRCDPISEHNRLYWYRQTLGQGPEFLTYFQNEAQLEKSRLLSDRFSAERPKGSFSTLEIQRTEQGDSAMYLCASSPASLSNTEAFFGQGTRLTVV.

The rearrangement joins TRBV2 to TRBJ2-1, with 8 bases matching TRBD2. CDR1 is SNHLY, CDR2 FYNNEI, per germline. The CDR3 has 14 amino acids. V was pared by 8 bases and J by 6 bases, with 9 bases of the junction left unmatched. The CDR3 here is CASAGLVTVNEQFF. DNA for the CDR3: TGTGCCAGCGCGGGACTAGTCACAGTCAATGAGCAGTTCTTC. The full variable domain, rest sourced from reference TRBV2 and TRBJ2-1, is EPEVTQTPSHQVTQMGQEVILRCVPISNHLYFYWYRQILGQKVEFLVSFYNNEISEKSEIFDDQFSVERPDGSNFTLKIRSTKLEDSAMYFCASAGLVTVNEQFFGPGTRLTVL.

The chain combines TRBV25-1 with TRBJ1-2; 8 bases line up with TRBD1. Germline V gene lookup returns CDR1 MGHDK and CDR2 SYGVNS. Unmatched junction bases numbered 0, after V lost 4 bases and J lost 5 bases. This CDR3 comprises 12 residues. In DNA, the CDR3 is TGTGCCAGCAGTGGGACAGGGTATGGCTACACCTTC. Translation gives CASSGTGYGYTF.

The chain joins TRBV5-4 to TRBJ1-2; 8 bases align to TRBD1. CDR3 length: 14 residues. The V and J ends lost 0 bases and 5 bases, in that order; junction bases with no gene match: 3. Germline V gene lookup returns CDR1 SGHNT and CDR2 YYREEE (reference sequence). The CDR3 DNA reads TGTGCCAGCAGCTTGGGGACAGGGTATTATGGCTACACCTTC. Amino acid sequence: CASSLGTGYYGYTF.

V and J are TRBV29-1 and TRBJ2-7, with no clear D. In germline, CDR1 is SQVTM, CDR2 ANQGSEA. This CDR3 region has 10 residues. The germline V and J ends were trimmed by 1 base and 7 bases, with 5 bases remaining between them. The CDR3 DNA is TGCAGCGTTGAAGCTGGAGAGCAGTACTTC. Translation: CSVEAGEQYF.

The chain couples TRBV6-6 to TRBJ2-3, with 7 bases aligning to TRBD2. CDR1 and CDR2 from the germline V gene are MNHNY and SVGAGI (reference sequence). The CDR3 extends over 16 amino acids. The V gene end was trimmed by 7 bases and the J gene end by 6 bases; junction bases not matched to a gene: 16. Here the CDR3 DNA reads TGTGCCAGCACCCCTATCGTGGGAGGGCGGGGGGATACGCAGTATTTT. Amino acid sequence: CASTPIVGGRGDTQYF.

The V call is TRBV7-9, the J call TRBJ2-7; possible D gene TRBD1, 6 bases. V was shortened by 4 bases and J by 5 bases, with 12 bases between the two germline ends. Germline-derived CDR1 and CDR2 are SEHNR and FQNEAQ (reference sequence). This CDR3 spans 13 amino acids. This chain's CDR3 is CASSSGTSDEQYF. Written as DNA, the CDR3 is TGTGCCAGCAGCTCCGGGACAAGCGACGAGCAGTACTTC.

The chain uses TRBV28 and TRBJ2-1, with 14 positions matching TRBD2. J gave up 9 bases and V 2 bases, and 3 bases lay outside the gene matches. Germline-derived CDR1 and CDR2 are MDHEN and SYDVKM. The CDR3 is 15 amino acids. The CDR3 loop reads CASSLGTSGRGEQFF. Written as DNA, the CDR3 is TGTGCCAGCAGTTTAGGGACTAGCGGGAGAGGTGAGCAGTTCTTC.

V and J are TRBV7-2 and TRBJ1-4; D is possibly TRBD1 (5 bases). CDR3 size: 16 residues. V lost 2 bases and J lost 9, with 19 bases in between. The germline CDR1 and CDR2 sequences are SGHTA and FQGNSA. CDR3 residues: CASSLSGRGVMKKLFF. In nucleotides, the CDR3 is TGTGCCAGCAGCTTATCGGGGAGGGGAGTAATGAAAAAACTGTTTTTT.

This clone was seen a handful of times. This chain uses TRBV11-2 with TRBJ2-7; either TRBD1 or TRBD2 may fit D (5 bases each). The CDR3 loop spans 14 amino acids. Germline values: CDR1 SGHAT, CDR2 FQNNGV. V dropped 2 bases and J dropped 5 bases, with 13 bases sitting between them. In DNA form, the CDR3 reads TGTGCCAGCAGCTTAAGGGGAGTATGGGACGAGCAGTACTTC. It translates to CASSLRGVWDEQYF.

V is TRBV29-1 and J is TRBJ1-1; D unresolved. CDR1 is SQVTM and CDR2 is ANQGSEA in the germline V gene. This CDR3 has 12 residues. V was trimmed by 1 base and J by 11 bases, leaving 14 bases between them. This CDR3 reads CSVEVRKGDAFF. The CDR3 DNA follows: TGCAGCGTTGAAGTAAGGAAGGGTGACGCTTTCTTT.

The J gene is TRBJ2-1, the V gene TRBV5-1; 10 bases line up with TRBD2. CDR1 and CDR2 (germline): SGHRS, YFSETQ. This CDR3 has 17 amino acids. Losses at the gene ends were 3 bases for V and 0 bases for J; bases not matched to a gene: 6. This chain's CDR3 is CASSSLAGGSSYNEQFF. CDR3 sequence (DNA): TGCGCCAGCAGCTCCTTAGCGGGAGGAAGCTCCTACAATGAGCAGTTCTTC.

This clone appeared once. V and J are TRBV28 and TRBJ1-2; D remains ambiguous. This CDR3 has 14 amino acids. V shed 3 bases and J shed 6 bases, with 14 bases lying between them. The germline gives CDR1 MDHEN, CDR2 SYDVKM. The CDR3 region is CASSFAPRPHGYTF. For the CDR3, the DNA is TGTGCCAGCAGTTTTGCCCCTCGACCCCATGGCTACACCTTC.

The chain uses TRBV2 and TRBJ2-7, with D possibly matching TRBD2 (6 bases). Germline V CDR1 and CDR2: SNHLY, FYNNEI. Trimming took 9 bases from V and 0 from J, leaving 15 bases between them. The CDR3 sequence is 14 residues long. The CDR3 sequence is CASRVVEGSYEQYF. DNA of the CDR3: TGTGCCAGTAGAGTGGTGGAGGGCTCCTACGAGCAGTACTTC.

This clone appeared a single time. The V and J genes are TRBV2 and TRBJ1-1; a possible D gene is TRBD1 (5 bases). Germline V gives CDR1 SNHLY, CDR2 FYNNEI. Deletions cut 5 bases from V and 1 base from J, with 8 bases between. This CDR3 region has 13 residues. Here the CDR3 DNA reads TGTGCCAGCAGTAGTCAGGGGAACACTGAAGCTTTCTTT. Translating gives CASSSQGNTEAFF. The full variable domain, rest sourced from reference TRBV2 and TRBJ1-1, is EPEVTQTPSHQVTQMGQEVILRCVPISNHLYFYWYRQILGQKVEFLVSFYNNEISEKSEIFDDQFSVERPDGSNFTLKIRSTKLEDSAMYFCASSSQGNTEAFFGQGTRLTVV.

The chain uses TRBV13 and TRBJ2-7; possibly TRBD1 for D (5 bases). From germline, CDR1 is PRHDT and CDR2 FYEKMQ (reference sequence). V lost 6 bases, J lost 3 bases, and 15 bases lay in between. CDR3 length: 14 residues. This chain's CDR3 is CASSPLTDNYEQYF. CDR3 sequence (DNA): TGTGCCAGCAGTCCACTCACGGACAACTACGAGCAGTACTTC.

CDR3 loop: CSVEGIGFLNEQFF. The CDR3 coding sequence is TGCAGCGTTGAAGGAATTGGGTTTCTCAATGAGCAGTTCTTC. V usage is TRBV29-1 and J usage is TRBJ2-1; D is unresolved. The V and J ends lost 1 base and 6 bases respectively, with 13 bases between them. Germline values: CDR1 SQVTM, CDR2 ANQGSEA. This CDR3 is 14 amino acids long.

The chain joins TRBV30 to TRBJ2-3; D call uncertain. V lost 2 bases and J 2 bases, leaving 17 bases between the germline ends. This CDR3 contains 16 residues. Germline CDR1 and CDR2: GTSNPN and SVGIG (reference sequence). The CDR3 DNA reads as TGTGCCTGGAGTCTACGACTCCTGAGAACCACAGATACGCAGTATTTT. Translation: CAWSLRLLRTTDTQYF.

The genes are TRBV15 and TRBJ2-7; D remains unclear. The V gene lost 7 bases and the J gene lost 3 bases, with 16 bases spanning the gap. The germline V gene encodes CDR1 LNHNV and CDR2 YYDKDF (reference sequence). CDR3 length: 14 amino acids. The CDR3 DNA is TGTGCCACCAAGTCGGGCAGATCCAACTACGAGCAGTACTTC. Its translation is CATKSGRSNYEQYF.

This chain connects TRBV9 to TRBJ2-1, with D perhaps matching TRBD1 (6 bases). The CDR3 is 17 residues long. V was cut by 1 base and J by 7 bases, with 21 bases left in between. Germline CDR1 and CDR2: SGDLS and YYNGEE. The CDR3 sequence is CASSVTTGQGLLNEQFF. DNA for the CDR3: TGTGCCAGCAGCGTAACGACGGGACAAGGGTTATTGAATGAGCAGTTCTTC.

Written as DNA, the CDR3 is TGCGCCAGCAGCTTCCAAGGGGGGGATTACAATGAGCAGTTCTTC. This codes for CASSFQGGDYNEQFF. The gene calls are TRBV5-1 and TRBJ2-1, with TRBD2 as a possible D gene (7 bases). This CDR3 contains 15 residues. In germline, CDR1 is SGHRS, CDR2 YFSETQ. The germline V and J ends were trimmed by 2 bases and 4 bases, with 13 bases remaining between them.

J is TRBJ2-1 and V is TRBV29-1, with 15 bases that match TRBD2. With V trimmed by 6 bases and J by 9 bases, 9 bases remained unmatched. The CDR3 is made up of 15 amino acids. Germline V gene lookup returns CDR1 SQVTM and CDR2 ANQGSEA. CDR3 sequence reads: CSVGTSGRRLGEQFF. CDR3 nucleotide sequence: TGCAGCGTGGGGACTAGCGGGAGGCGCCTGGGTGAGCAGTTCTTC.

This rearrangement joins TRBV19 to TRBJ2-2, with 9 positions matching TRBD1. After removal of 10 bases from V and 6 bases from J, the junction contained 9 bases not matched to a gene. Germline-derived CDR1 and CDR2 are LNHDA and SQIVND (reference sequence). The CDR3 contains 14 residues. In DNA, the CDR3 is TGTGCCACCGCGGGACAGGGAAGAGCCGGGGAGCTGTTTTTT. It encodes CATAGQGRAGELFF.

This clone is a singleton in its sample. The chain uses TRBV28 and TRBJ1-5; the D gene is possibly TRBD1 (5 bases). Per the germline V gene, CDR1 is MDHEN and CDR2 is SYDVKM. There are 15 residues in the CDR3. V was shortened by 3 bases and J by 4 bases, with 13 bases between the two germline ends. The CDR3 DNA reads TGTGCCAGCAGTTTCCCGGGACTGGATAATCAGCCCCAGCATTTT. Its translation is CASSFPGLDNQPQHF.

The chain carries TRBV13 and TRBJ1-2; TRBD1 might be the D (5 bases). Trimming cost V 0 bases and J 5 bases, with 19 bases left between them. This CDR3 comprises 17 residues. From germline, CDR1 is PRHDT and CDR2 FYEKMQ (reference sequence). The CDR3 spells CASSLGQVTVGVYGYTF. The CDR3 nucleotides read TGTGCCAGCAGCTTAGGCCAGGTGACAGTCGGAGTGTATGGCTACACCTTC.